One and the same sample provided the 24 T cell receptor beta chains below, sequenced in a study of CXCR3-negative and CXCR3-positive naive CD8 T cells. Libraries were UMI-labeled 5' RACE TRB cDNA. TCRdb reprocessed the 5' RACE reads and reports one entry per CDR3 protein, with no DNA. The sample has around 50,000 distinct CDR3 sequences, and its top ten clones hold approximately 2.5%. Input material: naive CXCR3- CD8+ T cells from blood. Subset meaning: CD45RO-CCR7+CD27+CD95- naive CD8+ T cells lacking CXCR3 (TNR3-). These receptors were collected from a human donor in good health. Some clones in this sample may be carry-over from other donors' samples.

The CDR3 reads CASSLLTSPGGETQYF. The chain is built from TRBV5-1 and TRBJ2-5; checking the TCRdb D call of TRBD2 is not possible without DNA. There are 16 residues in the CDR3. CDR1 is SGHRS, CDR2 YFSETQ, per germline.

The chain links TRBV4-1 to TRBJ1-1; with no DNA, the TCRdb D assignment of TRBD1 cannot be verified. Germline assignment: CDR1 MGHRA and CDR2 YSYEKL. The CDR3 totals 14 residues. CDR3: CASSTDRGSPEAFF.

The chain combines TRBV6-5 with TRBJ2-7; TCRdb lists TRBD1, though no DNA is available to test this call. There are 13 residues in the CDR3. Per germline, CDR1 MNHEY and CDR2 SVGAGI. CDR3 amino acids: CASSYYGGDEQYF.

This chain uses TRBV11-2 with TRBJ2-1. The CDR3 consists of 13 residues. Germline V gives CDR1 SGHAT, CDR2 FQNNGV. CDR3 loop: CASSRRSYNEQFF.

This CDR3 is CASTPEPGTEAFF. J is TRBJ1-1 and V is TRBV12-3 or TRBV12-4. This CDR3 is 13 amino acids long.

This chain uses TRBV9 with TRBJ2-5; the D call of TRBD1 rests on TCRdb alone, since no DNA is present to check it. The CDR3 is 15 residues long. CDR1 SGDLS and CDR2 YYNGEE come from the germline V gene. The CDR3 spells CASSPGLTGWETQYF.

The chain recombines TRBV15 with TRBJ1-2; the TRBD1 assignment by TCRdb is unverifiable without DNA. Germline V lookup: CDR1 LNHNV, CDR2 YYDKDF (reference sequence). This CDR3 region has 15 residues. The chain's CDR3 is CATSTHRDTVYGYTF.

This clonotype is labeled medium-sized based on frequency. The J gene is TRBJ2-1, the V gene TRBV28; TCRdb's assignment of TRBD1 cannot be checked, as there is no DNA. Germline CDR1 is MDHEN and CDR2 is SYDVKM. This CDR3 is built from 14 residues. The CDR3 loop reads CASSFGKGSNEQFF.

This rearrangement joins TRBV15 to TRBJ2-5; TCRdb reports TRBD1, a call that lacks DNA to check it against. The CDR3 has 14 amino acids. The germline gives CDR1 LNHNV, CDR2 YYDKDF (reference sequence). The CDR3 loop reads CATSRLGPGETQYF. Looking up the rest from reference TRBV15 and TRBJ2-5 gives the full variable domain: DAMVIQNPRYQVTQFGKPVTLSCSQTLNHNVMYWYQQKSSQAPKLLFHYYDKDFNNEADTPDNFQSRRPNTSFCFLDIRSPGLGDTAMYLCATSRLGPGETQYFGPGTRLLVL.

The rearrangement joins TRBV6-4 to TRBJ1-2; TCRdb's D call of TRBD1 is untestable without DNA. From germline, CDR1 is MRHNA and CDR2 SNTAGT. This CDR3 has 16 residues. The CDR3 loop reads CASSSLRSGGGYGYTF.

The genes are TRBV5-1 and TRBJ2-3; lacking DNA, the TRBD2 call made by TCRdb goes unchecked. The CDR3 sequence is 12 residues long. CDR1 is SGHRS and CDR2 is YFSETQ in the germline V gene. This CDR3 reads CASSRREGTQYF.

The CDR3 protein is CATSRDRGSSYEQYF. The chain is built from TRBV15 and TRBJ2-7. CDR1 is LNHNV and CDR2 is YYDKDF in the germline V gene (reference sequence). The CDR3 is 15 residues long.

The chain's CDR3 is CAISDRALNTGELFF. V and J are TRBV28 and TRBJ2-2; without DNA, the TCRdb call of TRBD1 cannot be checked. Per the germline V gene, CDR1 is MDHEN and CDR2 is SYDVKM. The length of the CDR3 is 15 residues.

The V call is TRBV29-1, the J call TRBJ2-7; the D call of TRBD1 rests on TCRdb alone, since no DNA is present to check it. This CDR3 spans 12 amino acids. Germline CDR1 and CDR2: SQVTM and ANQGSEA. CDR3 sequence reads: CSADREGDEQYF.

The chain combines TRBV12-3 or TRBV12-4 with TRBJ1-1. This CDR3 has 14 amino acids. CDR3 sequence: CASSLGSRNTEAFF.

The chain couples TRBV30 to TRBJ2-3. CDR3 length: 12 amino acids. CDR1 is GTSNPN and CDR2 is SVGIG in the germline V gene (reference sequence). The CDR3: CAWSDATDTQYF.

This clonotype is classed as medium-sized by frequency. The chain carries TRBV6-5 and TRBJ2-7; the D gene TCRdb calls, TRBD1, cannot be checked with no DNA. CDR3 size: 16 residues. Looked up from germline, CDR1 is MNHEY and CDR2 is SVGAGI. This CDR3 reads CASSYSKEGAMDEQYF.

V and J are TRBV6-6 and TRBJ1-2; TCRdb designates TRBD1, a call that cannot be tested without DNA. CDR3 length: 19 residues. CDR1 and CDR2 (germline): MNHNY, SVGAGI (reference sequence). CDR3 sequence reads: CASSYSLVLRDRGGNGYTF.

J is TRBJ2-7 and V is TRBV29-1; the TCRdb D gene call, TRBD1, has no DNA to confirm it. This CDR3 region has 12 residues. From germline, CDR1 is SQVTM and CDR2 ANQGSEA. This chain's CDR3 is CSVVRPGETQYF.

The chain joins TRBV28 to TRBJ2-1. Per germline, CDR1 MDHEN and CDR2 SYDVKM. The CDR3 has 13 amino acids. The CDR3 loop is CASRSSGVPEQFF. Full variable domain (missing parts from reference TRBV28 and TRBJ2-1): DVKVTQSSRYLVKRTGEKVFLECVQDMDHENMFWYRQDPGLGLRLIYFSYDVKMKEKGDIPEGYSVSREKKERFSLILESASTNQTSMYLCASRSSGVPEQFFGPGTRLTVL.

The rearrangement joins TRBV6-4 to TRBJ2-2. From germline, CDR1 is MRHNA and CDR2 SNTAGT. The CDR3 sequence is 14 residues long. CDR3 amino acids: CASSDSGYTGELFF.

The rearrangement uses TRBV19 and TRBJ1-1; the TCRdb D gene call, TRBD1, has no DNA to confirm it. The germline V gene has CDR1 LNHDA and CDR2 SQIVND (reference sequence). The CDR3 has 15 residues. CDR3 loop: CASSIFEGAPTEAFF.

The CDR3 loop is CASVSSGTGTQYF. The chain carries TRBV7-9 and TRBJ2-5; without DNA, the TCRdb call of TRBD2 cannot be checked. The CDR3 length is 13 residues. The germline V gene encodes CDR1 SEHNR and CDR2 FQNEAQ (reference sequence).

V is TRBV24-1 and J is TRBJ2-6; TCRdb reports TRBD2, a call that lacks DNA to check it against. This CDR3 comprises 13 residues. The germline V gene has CDR1 KGHDR and CDR2 SFDVKD. The CDR3 reads CATKGPGANVLTF.